A selection of T cell receptor beta chains follows, all from one sample in a study of blood T cell repertoires in COVID-19. Data came from immunoSEQ multiplex PCR; TCRdb stores just in-frame clones and leaves some out. The top ten clones hold roughly 9.7% of a sample with about 130,000 clones, around 86% of them seen once. The sample taken for sequencing was peripheral blood. These receptors all stem from a man between 40 and 49 years old with active or convalescent COVID-19. Both conserved end residues are trimmed from each CDR3. D genes are given only for firm matches.

>11|TRBD1|TRBJ2-7|TRBV9
ASSARGRYEQY
>12|NA|TRBJ1-1|TRBV10-3
AISEQPEGTEAF
>13|TRBD2|TRBJ2-3|TRBV7-6
ASSMGLAGTDTQY
>11|TRBD1|TRBJ1-5|TRBV10-3
AIKGTDPQPQH
>12|NA|TRBJ2-5|TRBV28
ASSFFRGQETQY
>13|NA|TRBJ2-3|TRBV4-1
ASSPQMTGTDTQY
>10|NA|TRBJ1-4|TRBV5-4
ASSSQPEKLF
>13|NA|TRBJ2-1|TRBV3-1/TRBV3-2
ASTQWGGKYNEQF
>13|TRBD1|TRBJ1-2|TRBV6-5
ASRPPGQGHYGYT
>11|TRBD1|TRBJ2-1|TRBV5-6
ASSPTGLNEQF
>9|NA|TRBJ2-5|TRBV20-1
SARTTETQY
>9|NA|TRBJ1-2|TRBV7-2
ASSSYYGYT
>11|NA|TRBJ1-5|TRBV30
AWSLGRGQPQH
>13|NA|TRBJ1-2|TRBV19
ASSIGGAPFYGYT
>12|NA|TRBJ2-5|TRBV5-4
ASSLLQGGETQY
>13|NA|TRBJ2-5|TRBV4-1
ASSQADWIQETQY
>11|NA|TRBJ1-6|TRBV4-2
ASSQDPGSPLH
>14|TRBD1|TRBJ1-2|TRBV27
ASSLSIAGGAYGYT
>12|NA|TRBJ2-1|TRBV5-1
ASSPAGGGNEQF
>13|NA|TRBJ1-5|TRBV7-2
ASSLIGGIGQPQH
>13|TRBD1|TRBJ2-5|TRBV10-2
ASSGSGQGKETQY
>13|TRBD2|TRBJ2-1|TRBV19
ASSRTSGGGGEQF
>14|TRBD2|TRBJ2-7|TRBV7-2
ASRQTSGGGSYEQY
>11|TRBD1|TRBJ2-2|TRBV19
ASSRTGSGELF
>12|TRBD2|TRBJ2-5|TRBV13
ASSERGDQETQY
>11|NA|TRBJ1-1|TRBV7-6
ASSRIEGAEAF
>12|NA|TRBJ1-3|TRBV19
AVGTQAPGNTIY
>12|NA|TRBJ2-3|TRBV11-3
ASSYRGDTDTQY
>12|NA|TRBJ2-7|TRBV7-2
ASSLGRVRAEQY
>11|NA|TRBJ2-7|TRBV5-1
ASSLVAGYEQY
>13|TRBD1|TRBJ1-5|TRBV3-1/TRBV3-2
ASSQNQGARQPQH
>12|TRBD1|TRBJ1-5|TRBV19
ASSLGQGGQPQH
>13|NA|TRBJ2-7|TRBV5-1
ASSLGGTSSYEQY
>12|TRBD1|TRBJ1-6|TRBV24-1
ATRLGQGDSPLH
>12|NA|TRBJ1-2|TRBV6-1
ASSELEGAWGYT
>13|TRBD1|TRBJ1-4|TRBV7-9
ASSSPGQGAGKLF
>10|NA|TRBJ2-1|TRBV19
ASSMPSGEQF
>13|TRBD1|TRBJ2-7|TRBV7-9
ASSARDRGSYEQY
>13|TRBD2|TRBJ2-1|TRBV24-1
ATSEGTSGRDEQF
>10|NA|TRBJ1-2|TRBV12-3/TRBV12-4
ASSSGSTGYT
>12|TRBD1|TRBJ1-1|TRBV5-6
ASSLWYRGTEAF
>13|NA|TRBJ1-6|TRBV19
ASSDSGVGNSPLH
>14|TRBD1|TRBJ1-3|TRBV5-1
ASSAQQGASGNTIY
>13|TRBD1|TRBJ1-6|TRBV5-1
ASSNGQGTNSPLH
>16|TRBD2|TRBJ2-5|TRBV11-2
ASSLGITGTTNRETQY
>12|NA|TRBJ1-4|TRBV5-5
ASSFAGGNEKLF
>14|NA|TRBJ1-5|TRBV5-5
ASSLDPGVSNQPQH
>17|TRBD1|TRBJ1-5|TRBV12-5
ASGFQPGQGARSNQPQH
>13|NA|TRBJ2-2|TRBV5-1
ASSSSALNTGELF
>12|TRBD1|TRBJ1-5|TRBV7-2
ASSAGTGGRPQH
>12|NA|TRBJ2-2|TRBV10-1
ASSESSGTGELF
>13|TRBD2|TRBJ2-2|TRBV9
ASSVSGSNTGELF
>13|NA|TRBJ2-3|TRBV7-2
ASSSQTAYTDTQY
>15|TRBD2|TRBJ2-7|TRBV14
ASSQGASGGARREQY